Described below is a single TCR beta chain sequence and its context. This sample is part of a study of blood T cell repertoires in COVID-19. Study summary: Donors in the United States, Italy and Spain gave samples during acute or convalescent COVID-19.

In the study's own analysis: The authors estimated nucleated cell counts from reference gene primer amplification. Clones were read by immunoSEQ multiplex PCR, and TCRdb kept only the in-frame ones, dropping some. The V and J calls and the clone size are those of that table, but D and trimming were determined from the DNA. The sample has about 260,000 clones, about nine tenths seen once. The CDR3 is made up of 16 amino acids. Trimming took 2 bases from V and 1 from J, leaving 14 bases between them. Germline CDR1 is SGHTA and CDR2 is FQGNSA. The sequence was obtained from a woman aged 45-65 years who had recovered from COVID-19. The sample comprised PBMCs or T cells enriched from blood (not recorded which). V gene TRBV7-2 combines with J gene TRBJ1-1, with D uncertain. The CDR3 DNA follows: TGTGCCAGCAGCTTACATCTGGCCGGAGCGAACACTGAAGCTTTCTTT. It specifies CASSLHLAGANTEAFF. The full variable domain, with the rest looked up from reference TRBV7-2 and TRBJ1-1, is GAGVSQSPSNKVTEKGKDVELRCDPISGHTALYWYRQSLGQGLEFLIYFQGNSAPDKSGLPSDRFSAERTGGSVSTLTIQRTQQEDSAVYLCASSLHLAGANTEAFFGQGTRLTVV.